Described below is a single T cell receptor beta chain sequence and its context. The sample belongs to a study of blood T cell repertoires in COVID-19. The protocol was immunoSEQ multiplex PCR, while the TCRdb copy is restricted to in-frame clones and leaves out a portion. The data show about 110,000 clones, with approximately 68% seen just once and 7.6% held by the top ten. The CDR3 totals 11 residues. V was cut by 5 bases and J by 7 bases, with 8 bases left in between. This chain joins TRBV12-3 or TRBV12-4 and TRBJ1-1; maybe TRBD1 (6 bases). This clonotype was obtained from a woman between 55 and 75 years old with acute or convalescent COVID-19. Sequencing was done on a sample of peripheral blood. The CDR3 sequence is CASSPRGEAFF. CDR3 sequence (DNA): TGTGCCAGCAGTCCCAGGGGTGAAGCTTTCTTT.